The entry below gives a single T cell receptor beta chain sequence along with its context. The CDR3 contains 14 residues. CDR1 SGHDT and CDR2 YYEEEE come from the germline V gene. V was clipped by 4 bases and J by 4 bases; unmatched bases: 7. The data belong to a study of regulatory and conventional T cells in RAG deficiency. The method was immunoSEQ multiplex PCR; TCRdb's version includes in-frame clones alone and lacks a portion of them. The sample shows under 35,000 clones, approximately 80% of them seen only once. Conventional CD4+ T cells were sorted from blood as CD25-low CD127-high cells. The same data also went into a second study, on regulatory T cells. That study reports: The primer mix had 52 TRBV and 13 TRBJ primers.

The sequence derives from a human donor in good health. V usage is TRBV5-6 and J usage is TRBJ2-7; 8 bases align to TRBD1. The source material was CD4+ effector T cells sorted from blood. DNA of the CDR3: TGTGCCAGCAGCGCGGGACAGGCAATATACGAGCAGTACTTC. Translated: CASSAGQAIYEQYF.